The rows below give T cell receptor beta chains drawn from one sample of a study of early T cells in non-severe SARS-CoV-2 infection. MiXCR was run by TCRdb on the 5' RACE reads, yielding one entry per CDR3 protein. The sample consists of some 45,000 distinct CDR3 sequences, around 6.3% of them appearing once. Specimen: whole blood, collected at baseline. Receptor source: an adult who was a healthcare worker with PCR-confirmed SARS-CoV-2 infection or an uninfected control (not recorded which). The CDR3 runs from the conserved cysteine through the conserved F or W. The order of the fields is J gene, D gene, clone size, V gene, CDR3 DNA, CDR3 protein. The D gene is left open where the match is weak. Only some rows state a clone size, as once, few, many or a class for expanded clones.

TRBJ1-5	-	few	TRBV7-2	TGTGCCAGCAGCTTAAATCGGTTTCAGCCCCAGCATTTT	CASSLNRFQPQHF
TRBJ2-3	TRBD2	many	TRBV7-3	TGTGCCAGCAGCCCTCGGGGGACTAGCGGGACCACAGATACGCAGTATTTT	CASSPRGTSGTTDTQYF
TRBJ1-1	-	many	TRBV20-1	TGCAGCGTACTTTTGGGGTCCATGAACACTGAAGCTTTCTTT	CSVLLGSMNTEAFF
TRBJ2-2	-	many	TRBV5-1	TGCGCCAGCAGCCCCGCGTCGAGGGCGAACGGGGAGCTGTTTTTT	CASSPASRANGELFF
TRBJ2-2	TRBD2	many	TRBV19	TGTGCCAGTAGTATACAGCGGGGAACGAACACCGGGGAGCTGTTTTTT	CASSIQRGTNTGELFF
TRBJ1-5	-	many	TRBV5-6	TGTGCCAGCAGCTTTTTACAGTCTAGCAATCAGCCCCAGCATTTT	CASSFLQSSNQPQHF
TRBJ1-5	-	-	TRBV11-2	TGTGCCAGCAGCTTAGCGACAGTCAATCAGCCCCAGCATTTT	CASSLATVNQPQHF
TRBJ1-1	-	many	TRBV10-3	TGTGCCATTATCAGGGAGGGGTACACTGAAGCTTTCTTT	CAIIREGYTEAFF
TRBJ1-5	-	many	TRBV6-5	TGTGCCACCCGTTCCGGGTATAGCAATCAGCCCCAGCATTTT	CATRSGYSNQPQHF
TRBJ2-1	-	once	TRBV3-1	TGTGCCAGCAGCCATGGACCCGAGGAGTTCTTC	CASSHGPEEFF
TRBJ2-7	TRBD2	many	TRBV11-2	TGTGCCAGCAGCCCACTACGTAGGGAGGGTACCTACGAGCAGTACTTC	CASSPLRREGTYEQYF
TRBJ2-1	-	many	TRBV6-2/TRBV6-3	TGTGCCAGCAACGCGGGGTCCGCCTACAATGAGCAGTTCTTC	CASNAGSAYNEQFF
TRBJ2-5	TRBD2	many	TRBV20-1	TGCAGTGCTAGATTGGCGGGGGGGCGTGAGACCCAGTACTTC	CSARLAGGRETQYF
TRBJ1-2	TRBD1	many	TRBV6-6	TGTGCCAGCAGTTACCCTGACAGGGCCGGCTATGGCTACACCTTC	CASSYPDRAGYGYTF
TRBJ1-2	-	-	TRBV10-3	TGTGCCATCAGTGAGTCCCACTCCTATGGCTACACCTTC	CAISESHSYGYTF
TRBJ2-1	-	-	TRBV20-1	TGCAGTGCTAGAAAGGACAGACCGACGTCCTACAATGAGCAGTTCTTC	CSARKDRPTSYNEQFF
TRBJ2-7	TRBD2	many	TRBV5-4	TGTGCCAGCAGCACGACTAGCGCTACCTACGAGCAGTACTTC	CASSTTSATYEQYF
TRBJ1-1	TRBD1	many	TRBV7-9	TGTGCCAGCAGCCCGTGGACAGGGGGCCTCCTCACTGAAGCTTTCTTT	CASSPWTGGLLTEAFF
TRBJ1-2	TRBD1	many	TRBV19	TGTGCCAGTAGTGTCACTGACAGGGACTATGGCTACACCTTC	CASSVTDRDYGYTF
TRBJ2-7	TRBD1	many	TRBV9	TGTGCCAGCAGCGCAAGACAGGGATCCTACGAGCAGTACTTC	CASSARQGSYEQYF
TRBJ2-7	-	-	TRBV2	TGTGCCAGCAGTGGCAGGGAGACTGTCGAGCAGTACTTC	CASSGRETVEQYF
TRBJ1-2	TRBD1	few	TRBV28	TGTGCCAGCAGTTCCGGGGGGACAGGGGAAAATGGCTACACCTTC	CASSSGGTGENGYTF
TRBJ1-1	-	-	TRBV4-1	TGCGCCAGCAGCCAATGGACTGCGGGTGAAGCTTTCTTT	CASSQWTAGEAFF
TRBJ1-1	-	few	TRBV7-9	TGTGCCAGCAGCCACCCCAGGGCCACTGAAGCTTTCTTT	CASSHPRATEAFF
TRBJ2-1	TRBD2	-	TRBV24-1	TGTGCCACCAGTGATTTGCAGCGGGGTGAGCAGTTCTTC	CATSDLQRGEQFF
TRBJ2-3	TRBD2	few	TRBV12-3/TRBV12-4	TGTGCCAGCAGTTTAATCCTCCGGCCCGCGGGGGGGAACACAGATACGCAGTATTTT	CASSLILRPAGGNTDTQYF
TRBJ2-5	-	many	TRBV20-1	TGCAGTGCTAGACGAGGGCAGAAAGAGACCCAGTACTTC	CSARRGQKETQYF